This TCR beta chain was obtained from a study of T-cell reconstitution after alpha-beta-depleted transplantation in children. Unique molecular identifiers were used in preparing the TCRbeta library. TCRdb itself ran the PCR reads through MiXCR, one entry per CDR3 protein. Of 90,000 to 100,000 distinct CDR3 sequences in the sample, 12% were seen once. V was cut by 0 bases and J by 7 bases, with 10 bases left in between. Per the germline V gene, CDR1 is LGHNA and CDR2 is YSLEER. This CDR3 has 14 amino acids. The clonotype comes from a human donor who donated a stem cell graft to a child with inherited bone marrow failure. Source: PBMCs from the stem cell graft donor, taken from the stem cell graft. The gene calls are TRBV4-3 and TRBJ1-5; the D gene is possibly TRBD1 (6 bases). CDR3: CASSQEAGEQPQHF. The CDR3 bases are TGCGCCAGCAGCCAAGAGGCAGGGGAACAGCCCCAGCATTTT.